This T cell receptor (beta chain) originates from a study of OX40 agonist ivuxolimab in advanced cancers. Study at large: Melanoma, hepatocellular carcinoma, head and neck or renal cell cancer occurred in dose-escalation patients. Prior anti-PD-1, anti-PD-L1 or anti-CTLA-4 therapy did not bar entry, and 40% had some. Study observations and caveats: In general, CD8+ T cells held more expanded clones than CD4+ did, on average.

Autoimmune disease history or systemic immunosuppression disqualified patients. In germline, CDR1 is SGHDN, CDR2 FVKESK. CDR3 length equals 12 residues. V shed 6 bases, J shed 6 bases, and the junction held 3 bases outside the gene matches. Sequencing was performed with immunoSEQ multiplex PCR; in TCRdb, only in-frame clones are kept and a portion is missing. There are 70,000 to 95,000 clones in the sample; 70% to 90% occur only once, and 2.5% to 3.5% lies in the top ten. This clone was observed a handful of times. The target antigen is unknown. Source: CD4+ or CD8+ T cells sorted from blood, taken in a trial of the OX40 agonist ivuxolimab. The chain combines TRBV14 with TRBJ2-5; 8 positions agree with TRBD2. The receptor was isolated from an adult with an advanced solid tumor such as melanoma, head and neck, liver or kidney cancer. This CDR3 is CASSSSGQTQYF. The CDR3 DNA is TGTGCCAGCAGTTCTAGCGGGCAGACCCAGTACTTC.